This paragraph covers one TCR beta chain sequence. What it binds is unknown. Germline V gives CDR1 LNHDA, CDR2 SQIVND (reference sequence). Deletions cut 8 bases from V and 4 bases from J, with 11 bases between. The CDR3 is 13 amino acids. Method: immunoSEQ multiplex PCR; TCRdb's copy keeps in-frame clones and lacks some. The data hold 15,000 or so clones, with 75% to 90% observed a single time. This record belongs to a study of graft-versus-host responses after intestinal transplantation. About the research overall: Transplants given to recipients were multivisceral, liver-intestinal, or isolated intestinal. The study gave all recipients anti-thymocyte globulin induction, then tacrolimus and steroids for about 3 years.

Findings and limits, study-wide: Within allografts, high graft-versus-host to host-versus-graft clonal ratios were seen among patients with graft-donor T cell macrochimerism. There were GvH clones found in recipient marrow, and some of them appeared first in ileum or blood.

The sequencing here drew on PBMCs, taken 110 days after intestinal transplant. V is TRBV19 and J is TRBJ2-2; TRBD2 might be the D (5 bases). The receptor was isolated from a human patient who received an intestinal transplant, so some T cells may come from the graft donor. CDR3 DNA sequence: TGTGCCAGTTCGAGGAGCGGCACCGGGGAGCTGTTTTTT. Amino acid sequence: CASSRSGTGELFF.